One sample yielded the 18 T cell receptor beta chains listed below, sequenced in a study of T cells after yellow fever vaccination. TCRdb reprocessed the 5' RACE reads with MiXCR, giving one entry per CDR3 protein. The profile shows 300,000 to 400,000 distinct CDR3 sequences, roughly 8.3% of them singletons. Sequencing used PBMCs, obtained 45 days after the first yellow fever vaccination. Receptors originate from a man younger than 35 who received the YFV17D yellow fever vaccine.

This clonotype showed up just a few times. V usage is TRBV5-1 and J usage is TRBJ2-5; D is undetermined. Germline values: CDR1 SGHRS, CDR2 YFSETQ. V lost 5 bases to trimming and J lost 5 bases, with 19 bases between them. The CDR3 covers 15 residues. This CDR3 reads CASSRNPEFSETQYF. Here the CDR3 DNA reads TGCGCCAGCAGTCGAAACCCGGAGTTCTCGGAGACCCAGTACTTC.

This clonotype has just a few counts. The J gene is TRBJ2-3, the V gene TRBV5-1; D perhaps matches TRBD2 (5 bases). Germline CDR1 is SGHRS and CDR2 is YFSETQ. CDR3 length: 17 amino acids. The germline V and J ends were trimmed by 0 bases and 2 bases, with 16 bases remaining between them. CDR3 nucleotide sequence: TGCGCCAGCAGCTTGGGGTGGATGAGCGGCTACACAGATACGCAGTATTTT. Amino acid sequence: CASSLGWMSGYTDTQYF.

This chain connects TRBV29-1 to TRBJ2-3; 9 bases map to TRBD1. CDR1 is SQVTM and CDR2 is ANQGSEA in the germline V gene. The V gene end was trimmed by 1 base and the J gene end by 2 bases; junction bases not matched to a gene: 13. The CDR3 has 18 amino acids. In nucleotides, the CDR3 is TGCAGCGTTGAAGTCTACCCTAGGGGACAGGGATACACAGATACGCAGTATTTT. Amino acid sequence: CSVEVYPRGQGYTDTQYF.

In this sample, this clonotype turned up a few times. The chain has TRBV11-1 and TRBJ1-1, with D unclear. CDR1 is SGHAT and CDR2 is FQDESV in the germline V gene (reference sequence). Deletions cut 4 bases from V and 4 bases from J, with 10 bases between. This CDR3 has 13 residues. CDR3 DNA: TGTGCCAGCAGCTCTCTTTTCGGCACTGAAGCTTTCTTT. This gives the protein CASSSLFGTEAFF.

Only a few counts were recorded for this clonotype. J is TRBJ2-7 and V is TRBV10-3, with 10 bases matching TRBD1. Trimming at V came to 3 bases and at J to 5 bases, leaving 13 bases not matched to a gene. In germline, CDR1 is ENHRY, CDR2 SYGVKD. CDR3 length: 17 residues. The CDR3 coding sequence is TGTGCCATCAGTGATGGTAAAACCCCGGGACAGGGGAACGAGCAGTACTTC. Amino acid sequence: CAISDGKTPGQGNEQYF.

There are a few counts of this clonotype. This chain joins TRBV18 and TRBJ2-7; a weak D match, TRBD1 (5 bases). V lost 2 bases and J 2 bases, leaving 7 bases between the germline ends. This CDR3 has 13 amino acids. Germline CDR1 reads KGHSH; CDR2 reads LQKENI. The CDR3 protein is CASSPRQTYEQYF. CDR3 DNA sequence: TGTGCCAGCTCACCAAGACAGACCTACGAGCAGTACTTC. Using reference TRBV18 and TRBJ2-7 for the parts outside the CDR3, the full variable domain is NAGVMQNPRHLVRRRGQEARLRCSPMKGHSHVYWYRQLPEEGLKFMVYLQKENIIDESGMPKERFSAEFPKEGPSILRIQQVVRGDSAAYFCASSPRQTYEQYFGPGTRLTVT.

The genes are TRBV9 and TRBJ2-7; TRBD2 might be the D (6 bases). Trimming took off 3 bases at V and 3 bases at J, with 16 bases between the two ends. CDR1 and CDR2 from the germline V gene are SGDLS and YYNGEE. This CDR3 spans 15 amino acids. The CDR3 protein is CASSAGPLADYEQYF. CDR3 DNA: TGTGCCAGCAGCGCCGGACCCTTAGCGGACTACGAGCAGTACTTC. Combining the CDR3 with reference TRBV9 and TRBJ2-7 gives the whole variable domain DSGVTQTPKHLITATGQRVTLRCSPRSGDLSVYWYQQSLDQGLQFLIQYYNGEERAKGNILERFSAQQFPDLHSELNLSSLELGDSALYFCASSAGPLADYEQYFGPGTRLTVT.

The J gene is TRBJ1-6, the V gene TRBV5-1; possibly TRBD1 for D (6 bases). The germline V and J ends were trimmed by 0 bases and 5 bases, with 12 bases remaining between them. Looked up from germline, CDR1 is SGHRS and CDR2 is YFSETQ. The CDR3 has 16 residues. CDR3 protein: CASSLEAGGNNSPLHF. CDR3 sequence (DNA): TGCGCCAGCAGCTTGGAGGCCGGGGGCAATAATTCACCCCTCCACTTT.

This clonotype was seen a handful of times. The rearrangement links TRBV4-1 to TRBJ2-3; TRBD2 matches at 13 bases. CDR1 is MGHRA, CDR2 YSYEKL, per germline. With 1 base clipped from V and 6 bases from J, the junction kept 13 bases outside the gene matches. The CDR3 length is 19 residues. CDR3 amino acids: CASSQGYPGLAGRRDTQYF. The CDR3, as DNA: TGCGCCAGCAGCCAAGGGTATCCGGGACTAGCGGGGAGAAGGGATACGCAGTATTTT.

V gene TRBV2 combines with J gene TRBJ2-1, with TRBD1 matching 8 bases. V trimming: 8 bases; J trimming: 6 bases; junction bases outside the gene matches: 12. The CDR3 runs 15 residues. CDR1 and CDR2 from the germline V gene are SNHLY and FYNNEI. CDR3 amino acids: CASDSDRGIINEQFF. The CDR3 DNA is TGTGCCAGCGACTCAGACAGGGGCATCATCAATGAGCAGTTCTTC.

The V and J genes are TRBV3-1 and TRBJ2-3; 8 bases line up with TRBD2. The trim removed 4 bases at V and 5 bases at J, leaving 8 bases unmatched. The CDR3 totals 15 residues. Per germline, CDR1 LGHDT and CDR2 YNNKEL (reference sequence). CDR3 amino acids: CASSRSPGGQDTQYF. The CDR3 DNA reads TGTGCCAGCAGCCGGTCCCCGGGGGGGCAAGATACGCAGTATTTT.

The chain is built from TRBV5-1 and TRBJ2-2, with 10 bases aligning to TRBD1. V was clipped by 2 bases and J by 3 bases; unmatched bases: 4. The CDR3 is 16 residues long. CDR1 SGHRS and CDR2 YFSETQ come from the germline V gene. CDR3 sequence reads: CASSFGTGDYTGELFF. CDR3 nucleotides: TGCGCCAGCAGCTTCGGGACAGGGGACTACACCGGGGAGCTGTTTTTT.

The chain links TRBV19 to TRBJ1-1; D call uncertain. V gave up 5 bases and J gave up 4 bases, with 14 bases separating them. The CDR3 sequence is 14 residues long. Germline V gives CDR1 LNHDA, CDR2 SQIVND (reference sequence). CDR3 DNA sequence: TGTGCCAGTAGTTTGGACGGCCCGGCCACTGAAGCTTTCTTT. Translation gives CASSLDGPATEAFF.

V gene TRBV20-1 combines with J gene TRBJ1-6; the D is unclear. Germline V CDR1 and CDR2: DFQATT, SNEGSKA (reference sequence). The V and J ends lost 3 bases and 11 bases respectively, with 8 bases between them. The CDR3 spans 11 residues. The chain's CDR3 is CSARSLTPLHF. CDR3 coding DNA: TGCAGTGCTAGGAGTCTTACACCCCTCCACTTT.

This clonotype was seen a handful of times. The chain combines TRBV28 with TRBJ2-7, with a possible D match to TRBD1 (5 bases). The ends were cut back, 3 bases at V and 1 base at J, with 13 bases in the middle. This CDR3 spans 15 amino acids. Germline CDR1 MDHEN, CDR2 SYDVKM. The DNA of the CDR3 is TGTGCCAGCAGTTTTGGGGCCGAACGGTCCTACGAGCAGTACGTC. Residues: CASSFGAERSYEQYV.

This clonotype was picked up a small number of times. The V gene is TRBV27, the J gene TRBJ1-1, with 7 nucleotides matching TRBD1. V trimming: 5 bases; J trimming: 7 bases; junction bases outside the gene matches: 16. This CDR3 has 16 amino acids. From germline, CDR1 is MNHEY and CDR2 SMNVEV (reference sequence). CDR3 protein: CASSADRAPSTGEAFF. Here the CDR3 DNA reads TGTGCCAGCAGTGCCGACAGGGCACCGAGCACTGGTGAAGCTTTCTTT.

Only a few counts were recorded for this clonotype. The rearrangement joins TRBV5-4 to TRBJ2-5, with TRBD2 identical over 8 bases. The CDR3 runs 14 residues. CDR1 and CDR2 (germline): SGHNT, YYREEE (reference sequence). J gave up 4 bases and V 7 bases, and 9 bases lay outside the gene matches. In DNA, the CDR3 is TGTGCCAGCTCCCCCGGGGGGGCCGCAGAGACCCAGTACTTC. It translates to CASSPGGAAETQYF.

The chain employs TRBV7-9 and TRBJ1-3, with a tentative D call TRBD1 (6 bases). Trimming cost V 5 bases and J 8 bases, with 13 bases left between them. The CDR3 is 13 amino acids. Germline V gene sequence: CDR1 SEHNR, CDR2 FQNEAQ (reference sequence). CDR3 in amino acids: CASSASGEDTIYF. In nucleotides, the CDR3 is TGTGCCAGCAGCGCCTCAGGGGAGGACACCATATATTTT.